This T cell receptor beta chain was sequenced for a study of control samples from healthy donors and cancer patients (TCRdb year 2020). Libraries were built with the immunoSEQ multiplex PCR assay. This immuneACCESS table, as held by TCRdb, lists in-frame sequences with V and J called but not all clones. Of the missing ones, under half trace to an unresolved V gene in checked studies; the others have no known cause. Counted in this sample were about 180,000 clones; around nine tenths of them appeared once. The biggest ten clones account for 1.4% of the sample. The CDR3 starts with the cysteine, ends with the phenylalanine, and has 14 residues. CDR3 DNA is the only sequence kept; it has 42 bases, read in frame from the first base. The CDR1 and CDR2 encoded by the germline V gene (reference sequence) are SGHNT and YYREEE. V is cut back by 4 bases and J by 6 bases, with 6 bases in the junction unmatched.

This clone was seen a single time. There is no known antigen for this receptor. Base qualities are not recorded, but no much larger clone differs from it by a single base. The chain links TRBV5-4 with TRBJ2-2; TRBD2 lines up with 7 middle nucleotides. Sequenced: blood. The sequence derives from a man aged 25-40 years in good health. The nucleotide sequence reads as follows: TGTGCCAGCAGCGGGGGGGGAGTCGCCGGGGAGCTGTTTTTT. This encodes CASSGGGVAGELFF. Here the CDR3 is joined to the reference TRBV5-4 and TRBJ2-2 genes, and the full variable domain is: ETGVTQSPTHLIKTRGQQVTLRCSSQSGHNTVSWYQQALGQGPQFIFQYYREEENGRGNFPPRFSGLQFPNYSSELNVNALELDDSALYLCASSGGGVAGELFFGEGSRLTVL.